This TCR beta chain is from a study of cytomegalovirus exposure and HLA in healthy donors. General observations from the study: Immune exposure information comprised only CMV serostatus. Researchers reportedly found TCR beta sequences accurately predicted most subjects' HLA-A and HLA-B alleles. Many donors shared some public TCRs, even though most TCR sequences were rare.

Of note for this clone: Its antigen is as yet unknown.

13 Jbeta primers and 60 Vbeta primers were used for the PCR. Original processing notes: Approximately 11 million of the about 80 million unique TCR beta chains counted in a later analysis were shared. Sequenced by immunoSEQ multiplex PCR; TCRdb stores in-frame clones only, minus some. V and J calls and clone size are given by that table; D and trimming were obtained from the DNA. The sample holds about 70,000 clones; roughly 90% are singletons and the top ten take roughly 2%. This CDR3 contains 16 residues. Germline CDR1 SGHKS, CDR2 YYEKEE (reference sequence). V dropped 4 bases and J dropped 0 bases, with 16 bases sitting between them.

This chain links TRBV5-5 with TRBJ1-2, with D possibly matching TRBD1 (5 bases). This receptor was identified in a woman in her thirties in good health and CMV-seronegative. Sequenced input: PBMCs. The CDR3 DNA sequence: TGTGCCAGCAGCCCCTCGGGGGGGTGGACTAACTATGGCTACACCTTC. Protein sequence: CASSPSGGWTNYGYTF.